A selection of T cell receptor beta chains follows, all from one sample in a study of cytomegalovirus exposure and HLA in healthy donors. Profiling relied on immunoSEQ multiplex PCR, and the TCRdb table lists in-frame clones only, not all of them. The table lists fewer than 200,000 clones, 75% to 85% of them singletons. Sequencing was carried out using PBMCs. The receptors stem from a woman in her twenties or thirties in good health and CMV-seronegative. Both conserved end residues are part of each CDR3. Fields, in order: D gene, clone size, J gene, V gene, CDR3 length, CDR3 DNA, CDR3 protein. A D gene is named only where the DNA matches it firmly. Expanded clones get a size class; other rows say once, few or many, or leave the size out.

d_call: .; clone_size: .; j_call: TRBJ1-4; v_call: TRBV7-2; cdr3_length: 16; cdr3_nt: TGTGCCAGCAGCCCTCCGGGGAGCAGGAGGAATGAAAAACTGTTTTTT; cdr3_aa: CASSPPGSRRNEKLFF
d_call: .; clone_size: .; j_call: TRBJ2-7; v_call: TRBV2; cdr3_length: 14; cdr3_nt: TGTGCCAGCAAGATCCAGGGGTCAGCCTACGAGCAGTACTTC; cdr3_aa: CASKIQGSAYEQYF
d_call: .; clone_size: .; j_call: TRBJ1-3; v_call: TRBV30; cdr3_length: 13; cdr3_nt: TGTGCCTGGTCAGGGGACCCTGGAAACACCATATATTTT; cdr3_aa: CAWSGDPGNTIYF
d_call: .; clone_size: few; j_call: TRBJ2-1; v_call: TRBV25-1; cdr3_length: 12; cdr3_nt: TGTGCCAGCAGACAAACAGGGAATGAGCAGTTCTTC; cdr3_aa: CASRQTGNEQFF
d_call: TRBD1; clone_size: few; j_call: TRBJ1-2; v_call: TRBV19; cdr3_length: 14; cdr3_nt: TGTGCCAGTAGTCCTCGACAGGGGAACTATGGCTACACCTTC; cdr3_aa: CASSPRQGNYGYTF
d_call: .; clone_size: .; j_call: TRBJ2-5; v_call: TRBV9; cdr3_length: 15; cdr3_nt: TGTGCCAGCAGCGTAGTGACGGGAAGCCAAGAGACCCAGTACTTC; cdr3_aa: CASSVVTGSQETQYF
d_call: TRBD1; clone_size: .; j_call: TRBJ2-1; v_call: TRBV18; cdr3_length: 15; cdr3_nt: TGTGCCAGCTCACCGGGACAGGGGGCGTATAATGAGCAGTTCTTC; cdr3_aa: CASSPGQGAYNEQFF
d_call: .; clone_size: .; j_call: TRBJ1-3; v_call: TRBV19; cdr3_length: 12; cdr3_nt: TGTGCCAGTATTGGCCCTGGAAACACCATATATTTT; cdr3_aa: CASIGPGNTIYF
d_call: .; clone_size: few; j_call: TRBJ1-5; v_call: TRBV30; cdr3_length: 15; cdr3_nt: TGTGCCTGGAGCGTCCAAATGCAGGGGTACCAGCCCCAGCATTTT; cdr3_aa: CAWSVQMQGYQPQHF
d_call: .; clone_size: .; j_call: TRBJ1-5; v_call: TRBV2; cdr3_length: 12; cdr3_nt: TGTGCCAGCAGTGTTTCCCAGCAGCCCCAGCATTTT; cdr3_aa: CASSVSQQPQHF
d_call: .; clone_size: once; j_call: TRBJ1-5; v_call: TRBV27; cdr3_length: 15; cdr3_nt: TGTGCCAGCAGTGCTACAGGGTGGAGCAATCAGCCCCAGCATTTT; cdr3_aa: CASSATGWSNQPQHF
d_call: .; clone_size: .; j_call: TRBJ2-7; v_call: TRBV19; cdr3_length: 14; cdr3_nt: TGTGCCAGTCGTCCAATCCCGTCCCGCGGAGAGCAGTACTTC; cdr3_aa: CASRPIPSRGEQYF
d_call: TRBD2; clone_size: .; j_call: TRBJ2-2; v_call: TRBV14; cdr3_length: 16; cdr3_nt: TGTGCCAGCAGCCTGTTGGCGGGGGATTACACCGGGGAGCTGTTTTTT; cdr3_aa: CASSLLAGDYTGELFF
d_call: TRBD2; clone_size: .; j_call: TRBJ2-2; v_call: TRBV6-5; cdr3_length: 15; cdr3_nt: TGTGCCAGCAGTTATTTAGCGGGGAGCACCGGGGAGCTGTTTTTT; cdr3_aa: CASSYLAGSTGELFF